What follows are 30 T cell receptor beta chains derived from one specimen sequenced in a study of T cell repertoires in cytomegalovirus infection. TCRdb used MiXCR to reprocess the reads, holding one entry per CDR3 protein. The data contain approximately 1,000,000 distinct CDR3 sequences, roughly 31% of them seen just once; the ten biggest clones take up over 11%. Their recognized antigens are unknown. Sequences were derived from cultured CD8+ T cells from PBMCs, sampled from culture after CMV antigen stimulation. Receptors originate from a human donor in good health (CMV status not recorded). Some clones in this sample may be carry-over from other donors' samples.

The V gene is TRBV20-1, the J gene TRBJ2-5, with 10 positions matching TRBD1. This CDR3 spans 15 amino acids. CDR1 and CDR2 from the germline V gene are DFQATT and SNEGSKA (reference sequence). V lost 3 bases, J lost 6 bases, and 10 bases stayed unmatched. CDR3 loop: CSASELDRGKKTQYF. The CDR3 bases are TGCAGTGCTAGCGAACTGGACAGGGGGAAAAAGACCCAGTACTTC.

The chain employs TRBV7-9 and TRBJ2-2; TRBD1 agrees at 7 bases. Germline V gene data show CDR1 as SEHNR and CDR2 as FQNEAQ (reference sequence). The CDR3 sequence is 17 residues long. With V trimmed by 0 bases and J by 0 bases, 4 bases remained unmatched. The CDR3 bases are TGTGCCAGCAGCTTAGCATGGCAGGGGGCGAACACCGGGGAGCTGTTTTTT. It yields the protein CASSLAWQGANTGELFF. The variable domain in full, completed from reference TRBV7-9 and TRBJ2-2, reads DTGVSQNPRHKITKRGQNVTFRCDPISEHNRLYWYRQTLGQGPEFLTYFQNEAQLEKSRLLSDRFSAERPKGSFSTLEIQRTEQGDSAMYLCASSLAWQGANTGELFFGEGSRLTVL.

This chain connects TRBV7-9 to TRBJ1-2; TRBD1 matches at 7 bases. CDR1 and CDR2 (germline): SEHNR, FQNEAQ (reference sequence). This CDR3 region has 20 residues. Trimming cost V 5 bases and J 3 bases; bases outside gene matches: 24. CDR3 nucleotide sequence: TGTGCCAGCAGCCCCATACTCTCCCATCTGTTTGGACAGGCCGACTATGGCTACACCTTC. This encodes CASSPILSHLFGQADYGYTF.

In this sample, this clonotype turned up a few times. The V gene is TRBV19, the J gene TRBJ2-5, with D maybe TRBD2 (5 bases). V lost 4 bases and J lost 2, with 14 bases in between. The CDR3 runs 15 residues. Germline V gene lookup returns CDR1 LNHDA and CDR2 SQIVND (reference sequence). The CDR3 region has the DNA TGTGCCAGTAGTACAGGTAGCGCGGCGCAAGAGACCCAGTACTTC. Protein sequence: CASSTGSAAQETQYF.

The genes are TRBV6-1 and TRBJ2-2, with a possible D match to TRBD1 (6 bases). Germline CDR1 MNHNS, CDR2 SASEGT. V lost 2 bases, J lost 2 bases, and 15 bases lay in between. There are 17 residues in the CDR3. This chain's CDR3 is CASSEILHRANTGELFF. CDR3 coding DNA: TGTGCCAGCAGTGAAATCCTCCACAGGGCTAACACCGGGGAGCTGTTTTTT.

The chain combines TRBV15 with TRBJ2-3; maybe TRBD1 (6 bases). CDR3 length: 18 amino acids. V lost 4 bases and J 2 bases, leaving 22 bases between the germline ends. Germline assignment: CDR1 LNHNV and CDR2 YYDKDF (reference sequence). The CDR3 DNA reads as TGTGCCACCAGCACCCGAGTTAATAGGGGGTCTGCCACAGATACGCAGTATTTT. Its translation is CATSTRVNRGSATDTQYF.

This clonotype was seen repeatedly, ten times or more. V is TRBV7-6 and J is TRBJ2-7; 7 bases are a match to TRBD1. Germline-derived CDR1 and CDR2 are SGHVS and FNYEAQ. This CDR3 is 16 amino acids long. V lost 4 bases to trimming and J lost 0 bases; unmatched junction nucleotides: 9. CDR3 sequence (DNA): TGTGCCAGCAGCTCTCTGACAGGGCAGGGCTCCTACGAGCAGTACTTC. Protein sequence: CASSSLTGQGSYEQYF.

The chain joins TRBV4-1 to TRBJ1-6; D may be TRBD1 (5 bases). V lost 3 bases and J lost 8, with 11 bases in between. This CDR3 is built from 14 residues. Germline CDR1 and CDR2: MGHRA and YSYEKL. CDR3 DNA sequence: TGCGCCAGCAGCCATCCAGGGTCTGATTCACCCCTCCACTTT. Amino acid sequence: CASSHPGSDSPLHF.

V and J are TRBV7-9 and TRBJ1-1, with D uncertain. V lost 1 base and J lost 10, with 10 bases in between. This CDR3 is built from 12 residues. The germline V gene has CDR1 SEHNR and CDR2 FQNEAQ (reference sequence). DNA of the CDR3: TGTGCCAGCAGCTTAGAAGGAATATCAGCTTTCTTT. Its protein product is CASSLEGISAFF.

The CDR3 protein is CAISERRDLNTGELFF. DNA for the CDR3: TGTGCCATCAGTGAGCGGCGAGACCTGAACACCGGGGAGCTGTTTTTT. The chain links TRBV10-3 to TRBJ2-2; no definite D call. The CDR3 spans 16 residues. The germline gives CDR1 ENHRY, CDR2 SYGVKD. With 2 bases removed from V and 1 base from J, the gap between germline ends came to 11 bases.

As concerns this clonotype: This may come from a read error, since a much larger clone is one base off. The chain combines TRBV7-6 with TRBJ2-3; tentative D call: TRBD2 (6 bases). The CDR3 consists of 17 residues. CDR1 is SGHVS, CDR2 FNYEAQ, per germline. CDR3 amino acids: CTSSLPPDGGGGDTQYF. CDR3 in DNA: TGTACCAGCAGCTTACCCCCGGACGGGGGAGGAGGGGATACGCAGTATTTT.

This clonotype appeared many times. V is TRBV7-8 and J is TRBJ1-3; D perhaps matches TRBD1 (5 bases). The CDR3 covers 14 residues. The V gene's germline CDR1 is SGHVS and CDR2 FQNEAQ. Deletions cut 8 bases from V and 0 bases from J, with 11 bases between. This chain's CDR3 is CASFSGGSGNTIYF. CDR3 DNA: TGTGCCAGCTTCTCCGGGGGCTCTGGAAACACCATATATTTT.

This clonotype occurred a few times. This chain connects TRBV27 to TRBJ2-4; the D call may be TRBD1 or TRBD2 (5 bases each). The CDR3 extends over 15 amino acids. Germline CDR1 and CDR2: MNHEY and SMNVEV (reference sequence). V lost 1 base, J lost 6 bases, and 13 bases lay in between. CDR3 residues: CASSLWGPGGNIQYF. DNA of the CDR3: TGTGCCAGCAGTTTATGGGGACCTGGAGGAAACATTCAGTACTTC.

The V and J genes are TRBV18 and TRBJ2-7; D not certain. CDR1 KGHSH and CDR2 LQKENI come from the germline V gene. The CDR3 has 15 residues. For the CDR3, the DNA is TGTGCCGGCTCGCCCCAAGACCGGCCACCCTACGAGCAGTACGTC. Amino acids: CAGSPQDRPPYEQYV.

V usage is TRBV4-1 and J usage is TRBJ1-1, with unresolved D. Germline CDR1 MGHRA, CDR2 YSYEKL. The CDR3 sequence is 15 residues long. V was pared by 7 bases and J by 6 bases, with 21 bases between. This CDR3 reads CASTEFGRTAAEAFF. DNA of the CDR3: TGCGCCAGCACCGAGTTTGGGCGGACGGCAGCTGAAGCTTTCTTT.

Regarding this clonotype: A much more abundant neighbour one base away suggests this may be a read error. This rearrangement joins TRBV7-4 to TRBJ2-7, with D tentatively TRBD2 (5 bases). V lost 5 bases to trimming and J lost 7 bases, with 21 bases between them. Per the germline V gene, CDR1 is SGHVT and CDR2 is SQSDAQ. The CDR3 covers 15 residues. CDR3 coding DNA: TGTGCCAGCAGCCCGGCCACGATGCGGGTTTGGGAGCAGTACTTC. This encodes CASSPATMRVWEQYF.

Remarks on this clonotype: A junction boundary mismatches the germline segment, possibly from a read error. This chain joins TRBV19 and TRBJ1-1, with 7 bases aligning to TRBD1. Germline V gives CDR1 LNHDA, CDR2 SQIVND (reference sequence). The CDR3 is made up of 16 amino acids. The CDR3 DNA reads as TGTGCCAGTAGTATACGGACAGGTAATGTGAAGACTGAAGCTTTCTTT. This sequence encodes CASSIRTGNVKTEAFF.

V gene TRBV10-3 combines with J gene TRBJ2-1; 7 bases agree with TRBD2. Germline V CDR1 and CDR2: ENHRY, SYGVKD. Trimming cost V 0 bases and J 0 bases; bases outside gene matches: 11. The CDR3 length is 19 residues. The CDR3 is CAISESVAGVQNSYNEQFF. The CDR3 bases are TGTGCCATCAGTGAGTCGGTTGCGGGGGTCCAAAACTCCTACAATGAGCAGTTCTTC.

This clonotype has a count of ten or more. The CDR3 nucleotides are TGTGCCAGCACCCCGGTTGGCGGGGAGCTGTTTTTT. This codes for CASTPVGGELFF. This rearrangement joins TRBV7-6 to TRBJ2-2; D remains unclear. The V and J ends lost 7 bases and 7 bases respectively, with 10 bases between them. CDR3 length: 12 residues. Germline CDR1 is SGHVS and CDR2 is FNYEAQ.

The rearrangement joins TRBV12-3 or TRBV12-4 to TRBJ2-1, with TRBD2 identical over 8 bases. This CDR3 has 12 amino acids. The trim removed 5 bases at V and 12 bases at J, leaving 6 bases unmatched. In DNA, the CDR3 is TGTGCCAGCAGTCCGCTAGCGGGTGGGCAGTTCTTC. Its translation is CASSPLAGGQFF.

The V and J genes are TRBV7-9 and TRBJ1-4, with D perhaps matching TRBD1 (5 bases). The germline V and J ends were trimmed by 5 bases and 3 bases, with 19 bases remaining between them. The CDR3 has 17 residues. Germline CDR1 and CDR2: SEHNR and FQNEAQ (reference sequence). This chain's CDR3 is CASSGTGQSAPNEKLFF. As DNA, the CDR3 is TGTGCCAGCAGCGGTACAGGTCAATCGGCGCCTAATGAAAAACTGTTTTTT.

This clonotype appeared a few times. The chain is built from TRBV28 and TRBJ2-4; 14 positions agree with TRBD2. This CDR3 comprises 20 residues. V lost 6 bases to trimming and J lost 0 bases; unmatched junction nucleotides: 13. Germline lookup yields CDR1 MDHEN and CDR2 SYDVKM. The CDR3 region has the DNA TGTGCCAGCAGGCCTCGGACTAGCGGGGGGTACATACTAGCCAAAAACATTCAGTACTTC. Amino acid sequence: CASRPRTSGGYILAKNIQYF.

The chain joins TRBV5-6 to TRBJ2-7; the D gene is possibly TRBD1 (5 bases). This CDR3 contains 15 residues. Germline V CDR1 and CDR2: SGHDT, YYEEEE. V lost 0 bases to trimming and J lost 2 bases, with 12 bases between them. The CDR3 coding sequence is TGTGCCAGCAGCTTGGCTCCCGGACATACCTACGAGCAGTACGTC. Residues: CASSLAPGHTYEQYV.

V and J are TRBV10-3 and TRBJ2-3, with D unresolved. Trimming removed 0 bases from V and 0 bases from J, with 16 bases in between. This CDR3 region has 18 residues. Germline CDR1 reads ENHRY; CDR2 reads SYGVKD. Here the CDR3 reads CAISESMSARSSTDTQYF. The CDR3 coding sequence is TGTGCCATCAGTGAGTCGATGTCGGCCAGGTCTAGCACAGATACGCAGTATTTT.

The table lists this clonotype with many counts. CDR3 in DNA: TGTGCCAGCAGCTTTAGGAAGACTGAAGCGGGGACAAATTTTACGCAGTATTTT. This translates into CASSFRKTEAGTNFTQYF. This chain joins TRBV7-8 and TRBJ2-3; D is possibly TRBD2 (7 bases). The CDR3 runs to 18 residues. Trimming pared 3 bases from V and 8 bases from J, leaving 27 bases between. From germline, CDR1 is SGHVS and CDR2 FQNEAQ.

V gene TRBV25-1 combines with J gene TRBJ2-1; 7 bases are shared with TRBD2. The CDR3 covers 13 residues. The germline gives CDR1 MGHDK, CDR2 SYGVNS. J was trimmed by 10 bases and V by 1 base; bases with no gene match: 4. The CDR3: CASSEWEGKEQFF. DNA for the CDR3: TGTGCCAGCAGTGAATGGGAGGGAAAAGAGCAGTTCTTC.

The chain combines TRBV27 with TRBJ2-3; weak D call: TRBD2 (6 bases). The CDR3 is 17 residues long. From germline, CDR1 is MNHEY and CDR2 SMNVEV (reference sequence). The V and J ends lost 3 bases and 2 bases respectively, with 18 bases between them. The CDR3 DNA reads TGTGCCAGCAGTTTTCTGCTAGCGCGGGGCCACACAGATACGCAGTATTTT. This gives the protein CASSFLLARGHTDTQYF.

The chain is built from TRBV11-3 and TRBJ2-2, with 7 bases identical to TRBD1. Germline V lookup: CDR1 SGHNT, CDR2 YENEEA. The V segment lost 5 bases and the J segment 2 bases; nucleotides outside the gene matches: 8. The CDR3 extends over 16 amino acids. CDR3 loop: CASSDRDRDNTGELFF. The CDR3 region has the DNA TGTGCCAGCAGCGACCGGGACAGAGATAACACCGGGGAGCTGTTTTTT.

V and J are TRBV7-9 and TRBJ2-3; possibly TRBD1 for D (6 bases). Deletions cut 5 bases from V and 1 base from J, with 16 bases between. The CDR3 spans 16 residues. Germline V gives CDR1 SEHNR, CDR2 FQNEAQ (reference sequence). For the CDR3, the DNA is TGTGCCAGCAGCCCACCGTACAGGGCTGGCACAGATACGCAGTATTTT. Translating gives CASSPPYRAGTDTQYF.

This chain joins TRBV11-2 and TRBJ2-5; 7 nucleotides agree with TRBD1. This CDR3 region has 17 residues. After removal of 3 bases from V and 2 bases from J, the junction contained 12 bases not matched to a gene. The V gene's germline CDR1 is SGHAT and CDR2 FQNNGV. The CDR3 region has the DNA TGTGCCAGCAGCTTGTTATTAGCCAGGACAGGACAAGAGACCCAGTACTTC. It specifies CASSLLLARTGQETQYF.